Below are 29 T cell receptor beta chains sequenced from a single sample in a study of cytomegalovirus exposure and HLA in healthy donors. The data were produced by immunoSEQ multiplex PCR, yet TCRdb's version contains in-frame clones alone and is incomplete. There are roughly 95,000 clones in the sample; approximately 81% occur only once, and about 20% lies in the top ten. Sequences were obtained from PBMCs. These receptors were taken from a man between 18 and 35 years old in good health and CMV-seropositive.

V is TRBV7-3 and J is TRBJ2-1; the D gene is possibly TRBD1 (5 bases). CDR1 is SGHTA and CDR2 is FQGTGA in the germline V gene. CDR3 length equals 15 residues. Trimming removed 3 bases from V and 4 bases from J, with 13 bases in between. The CDR3 nucleotides read TGTGCCAGCAGCTTCCAAACGTCAGGGTACAATGAGCAGTTCTTC. This gives the protein CASSFQTSGYNEQFF.

This clone was seen a single time. The CDR3 sequence: CASSHPKGTSGRWGETQYF. The CDR3, as DNA: TGTGCCAGCAGCCATCCGAAAGGAACTAGCGGGAGATGGGGAGAGACCCAGTACTTC. The V and J genes are TRBV14 and TRBJ2-5; TRBD2 agrees at 11 bases. V lost 3 bases and J lost 4; bases outside the gene matches: 16. Germline CDR1 and CDR2: SGHDN and FVKESK. The CDR3 spans 19 residues.

J is TRBJ1-5 and V is TRBV6-1; TRBD1 agrees at 8 bases. V lost 4 bases, J lost 4 bases, and 15 bases stayed unmatched. This CDR3 contains 18 residues. The germline V gene has CDR1 MNHNS and CDR2 SASEGT. The CDR3 coding sequence is TGTGCCAGCAGTGTTACTAAACCGGGACAGGAAAGGAATCAGCCCCAGCATTTT. It encodes CASSVTKPGQERNQPQHF.

This chain connects TRBV6-1 to TRBJ1-1; tentatively, D is TRBD1 (5 bases). The V end lost 4 bases, the J end lost 1 base, and 10 bases lay between the germline ends. This CDR3 comprises 14 residues. Germline V gene data show CDR1 as MNHNS and CDR2 as SASEGT. The CDR3 spells CASSASGQNTEAFF. The CDR3, as DNA: TGTGCCAGCAGTGCCAGTGGACAGAACACTGAAGCTTTCTTT.

CDR3 in DNA: TGTGCCAGCAGTACCGAAGGGGGTGGGGAAAAACTGTTTTTT. Translated, it gives CASSTEGGGEKLFF. The chain recombines TRBV6-5 with TRBJ1-4; TRBD1 is a possible D gene (6 bases). V lost 5 bases to trimming and J lost 8 bases, with 15 bases between them. This CDR3 contains 14 residues. Germline CDR1 MNHEY, CDR2 SVGAGI.

The CDR3 spells CAWSIRQGLEKLFF. The CDR3 coding sequence is TGTGCCTGGAGTATCCGACAGGGACTTGAAAAACTGTTTTTT. V usage is TRBV30 and J usage is TRBJ1-4, with 7 bases matching TRBD1. CDR1 and CDR2 from the germline V gene are GTSNPN and SVGIG (reference sequence). This CDR3 has 14 residues. The ends lost 2 bases at V and 7 bases at J; junction bases unmatched: 7.

This clone was detected a few times. The rearrangement uses TRBV30 and TRBJ2-3; 10 bases agree with TRBD1. V was pared by 0 bases and J by 4 bases, with 7 bases of the junction left unmatched. The CDR3 extends over 16 amino acids. The germline gives CDR1 GTSNPN, CDR2 SVGIG (reference sequence). The CDR3 region has the DNA TGTGCCTGGAGTGTAACCCCGGGACAGGGGTCAGATACGCAGTATTTT. This codes for CAWSVTPGQGSDTQYF.

The chain employs TRBV7-9 and TRBJ1-1; no reliable D call. V lost 1 base and J 5 bases, leaving 8 bases between the germline ends. There are 13 residues in the CDR3. Germline V gene data show CDR1 as SEHNR and CDR2 as FQNEAQ (reference sequence). The CDR3 DNA follows: TGTGCCAGCAGCTTAGATCCCGGGACTGAAGCTTTCTTT. It codes for CASSLDPGTEAFF.

The chain carries TRBV29-1 and TRBJ2-5; D is perhaps TRBD2 (6 bases). Between the trimmed V and J ends, which lost 4 bases and 2 bases, there was a span of 14 bases. Germline V gene sequence: CDR1 SQVTM, CDR2 ANQGSEA. The length of the CDR3 is 14 residues. The CDR3 coding sequence is TGCAGCGTTGCCCTATCTAGCGCACAAGAGACCCAGTACTTC. It translates to CSVALSSAQETQYF. The full variable domain, its missing parts supplied by reference TRBV29-1 and TRBJ2-5, is SAVISQKPSRDICQRGTSLTIQCQVDSQVTMMFWYRQQPGQSLTLIATANQGSEATYESGFVIDKFPISRPNLTFSTLTVSNMSPEDSSIYLCSVALSSAQETQYFGPGTRLLVL.

The rearrangement joins TRBV6-1 to TRBJ2-5; 12 bases line up with TRBD2. The V segment lost 4 bases and the J segment 4 bases; nucleotides outside the gene matches: 4. The CDR3 runs 15 residues. CDR1 is MNHNS, CDR2 SASEGT, per germline. CDR3 DNA: TGTGCCAGCAGTGGGGGGACTAGCGGGTCAGAGACCCAGTACTTC. It codes for CASSGGTSGSETQYF.

Turning to this clone: At one of its ends the junction is not consistent with the germline gene, which may arise from a read error. This chain uses TRBV6-1 with TRBJ2-1, with TRBD1 matching over 7 bases. Germline V CDR1 and CDR2: MNHNS, SASEGT. This CDR3 has 14 amino acids. As DNA, the CDR3 is TGTGCCAGCACTGAAGGGGGCACCAAAAATGAGCAGTTCTTC. Its protein product is CASTEGGTKNEQFF.

This chain uses TRBV5-1 with TRBJ2-1; perhaps TRBD2 as D (5 bases). The germline gives CDR1 SGHRS, CDR2 YFSETQ. The V end lost 0 bases, the J end lost 0 bases, and 16 bases lay between the germline ends. This CDR3 is built from 18 residues. This chain's CDR3 is CASSLVGRGRSSYNEQFF. CDR3 coding DNA: TGCGCCAGCAGCTTGGTAGGGAGAGGACGTAGCTCCTACAATGAGCAGTTCTTC.

The chain has TRBV7-3 and TRBJ2-5; 9 nucleotides line up with TRBD2. The J segment lost 5 bases and the V segment lost 5 bases, leaving 6 bases of the junction unmatched. CDR3 length: 14 amino acids. Looked up from germline, CDR1 is SGHTA and CDR2 is FQGTGA. The CDR3 DNA reads TGTGCCAGCAGCCGCGGGGGGGTGGAGGAGACCCAGTACTTC. It is translated as CASSRGGVEETQYF.

The chain has TRBV7-2 and TRBJ2-5; TRBD1 might be the D (6 bases). Germline-derived CDR1 and CDR2 are SGHTA and FQGNSA. The CDR3 runs to 15 residues. Deletions cut 5 bases from V and 1 base from J, with 14 bases between. CDR3 in amino acids: CASSGGGPGQETQYF. CDR3 DNA: TGTGCCAGCAGCGGGGGCGGGCCTGGCCAAGAGACCCAGTACTTC.

The V call is TRBV9, the J call TRBJ1-1; weak D call: TRBD1 (5 bases). The CDR3 contains 13 residues. The germline V gene has CDR1 SGDLS and CDR2 YYNGEE. Trimming cost V 0 bases and J 4 bases, with 7 bases left between them. CDR3 residues: CASSVGGATEAFF. As DNA, the CDR3 is TGTGCCAGCAGCGTAGGTGGGGCCACTGAAGCTTTCTTT.

V and J are TRBV27 and TRBJ2-7; TRBD1 aligns across 8 bases. This CDR3 comprises 14 residues. V was clipped by 7 bases and J by 1 base; unmatched bases: 6. Germline V gene sequence: CDR1 MNHEY, CDR2 SMNVEV (reference sequence). The CDR3 protein is CASTFGQGSYEQYF. The CDR3 DNA is TGTGCCAGCACCTTTGGACAGGGATCCTACGAGCAGTACTTC.

This clone showed up just a few times. The chain has TRBV6-1 and TRBJ2-1, with 9 bases aligning to TRBD2. Per germline, CDR1 MNHNS and CDR2 SASEGT. The CDR3 spans 15 residues. V lost 2 bases, J lost 8 bases, and 7 bases stayed unmatched. DNA for the CDR3: TGTGCCAGCAGTGAATTTGGTAGCGGGAGTGATGAGCAGTTCTTC. As protein: CASSEFGSGSDEQFF.

This clone was detected only once. The chain carries TRBV6-5 and TRBJ1-5; unclear D gene. V lost 6 bases, J lost 7 bases, and 16 bases lay in between. CDR1 and CDR2 (germline): MNHEY, SVGAGI. The CDR3 has 14 amino acids. The DNA of the CDR3 is TGTGCCAGCAGACCCGGGATGGCGGGACAGCCCCAGCATTTT. Translating it yields CASRPGMAGQPQHF.

The rearrangement links TRBV9 to TRBJ2-1, with 8 bases aligning to TRBD2. CDR1 and CDR2 from the germline V gene are SGDLS and YYNGEE. With 4 bases clipped from V and 3 bases from J, the junction kept 6 bases outside the gene matches. This CDR3 region has 15 residues. CDR3 loop: CASSPSLAGYNEQFF. The CDR3, as DNA: TGTGCCAGCAGCCCCTCCCTAGCGGGCTACAATGAGCAGTTCTTC.

This chain uses TRBV6-1 with TRBJ2-7; TRBD2 might be the D (6 bases). CDR3 length: 13 amino acids. Trimming removed 6 bases from V and 5 bases from J, with 14 bases in between. Germline loops: CDR1 MNHNS, CDR2 SASEGT. CDR3 nucleotides: TGTGCCAGCAGCAGGACTACCCTCGACGAGCAGTACTTC. Protein product: CASSRTTLDEQYF.

This clone has just one count. This sequence joins TRBV7-2 and TRBJ1-1; TRBD1 agrees at 8 bases. Germline V lookup: CDR1 SGHTA, CDR2 FQGNSA. The CDR3 consists of 14 residues. Trimming cost V 3 bases and J 7 bases; bases outside gene matches: 7. CDR3 in amino acids: CASSFNRGGHEAFF. DNA for the CDR3: TGTGCCAGCAGCTTCAACAGGGGGGGGCATGAAGCTTTCTTT.

This clone was counted once. The rearrangement joins TRBV30 to TRBJ2-5, with D maybe TRBD2 (5 bases). CDR3 length equals 14 residues. V dropped 4 bases and J dropped 2 bases, with 14 bases sitting between them. Germline CDR1 is GTSNPN and CDR2 is SVGIG (reference sequence). CDR3 sequence reads: CAWTTGLLQETQYF. In DNA form, the CDR3 reads TGTGCCTGGACCACCGGACTGTTACAAGAGACCCAGTACTTC.

J is TRBJ2-3 and V is TRBV5-1; possible D gene TRBD1, 6 bases. CDR3 size: 17 residues. V shed 1 base and J shed 0 bases, with 15 bases lying between them. Germline CDR1 is SGHRS and CDR2 is YFSETQ. DNA for the CDR3: TGCGCCAGCAGCTTGTTGACAGGATTTTCGAGCACAGATACGCAGTATTTT. This codes for CASSLLTGFSSTDTQYF.

The chain joins TRBV4-2 to TRBJ1-1; perhaps TRBD1 as D (5 bases). Per the germline V gene, CDR1 is LGHNA and CDR2 is YNFKEQ. V lost 0 bases to trimming and J lost 8 bases, with 10 bases between them. The CDR3 length is 13 residues. CDR3 nucleotide sequence: TGTGCCAGCAGCCAAGATCGACCAGGGGAAGCTTTCTTT. This translates into CASSQDRPGEAFF.

J is TRBJ1-3 and V is TRBV28; D gene ambiguous. The CDR3 has 12 residues. From germline, CDR1 is MDHEN and CDR2 SYDVKM. The V and J ends lost 9 bases and 7 bases respectively, with 13 bases between them. The CDR3 here is CASSGAWNTIYF. CDR3 sequence (DNA): TGTGCCAGTAGCGGAGCCTGGAACACCATATATTTT.

The chain carries TRBV9 and TRBJ2-7; TRBD2 aligns across 7 bases. CDR1 and CDR2 from the germline V gene are SGDLS and YYNGEE. V lost 5 bases to trimming and J lost 4 bases; unmatched junction nucleotides: 6. The CDR3 is made up of 13 amino acids. The CDR3 here is CASSPPGGYEQYF. The CDR3 bases are TGTGCCAGCAGTCCCCCCGGGGGGTACGAGCAGTACTTC.

This clone was seen only once. The genes are TRBV18 and TRBJ1-1; D is perhaps TRBD1 (5 bases). Germline V CDR1 and CDR2: KGHSH, LQKENI. The CDR3 runs to 16 residues. Trimming left V 3 bases short and J 6 bases short, with 20 bases between. CDR3 residues: CASSPATIGAGAEAFF. The CDR3 DNA follows: TGTGCCAGCTCACCCGCTACTATAGGTGCGGGGGCTGAAGCTTTCTTT.

This chain's CDR3 is CASGLWTSLTGELFF. The CDR3 DNA follows: TGTGCTAGTGGTTTGTGGACTAGTTTAACCGGGGAGCTGTTTTTT. The chain joins TRBV12-5 to TRBJ2-2; 7 bases agree with TRBD2. Germline loops: CDR1 LGHNT, CDR2 FRNRAP. Trimming cost V 2 bases and J 5 bases; bases outside gene matches: 5. The CDR3 spans 15 residues.

The chain couples TRBV29-1 to TRBJ2-6; 12 bases match TRBD1. The CDR3 runs 18 residues. J was trimmed by 0 bases and V by 5 bases; bases with no gene match: 8. Germline CDR1 reads SQVTM; CDR2 reads ANQGSEA. The CDR3 region has the DNA TGCAGCGTTTTAAGATGGGACAGGGGGCCCTCTGGGGCCAACGTCCTGACTTTC. It codes for CSVLRWDRGPSGANVLTF.